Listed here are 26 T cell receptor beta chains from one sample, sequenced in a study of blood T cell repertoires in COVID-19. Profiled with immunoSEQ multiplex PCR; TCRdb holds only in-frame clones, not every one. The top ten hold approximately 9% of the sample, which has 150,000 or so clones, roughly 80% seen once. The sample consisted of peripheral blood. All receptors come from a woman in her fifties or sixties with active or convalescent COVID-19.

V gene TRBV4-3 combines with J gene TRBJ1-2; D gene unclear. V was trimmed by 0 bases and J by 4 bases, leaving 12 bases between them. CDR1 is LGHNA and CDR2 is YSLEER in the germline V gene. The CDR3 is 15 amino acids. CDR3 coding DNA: TGCGCCAGCAGCCAAGAGGCCAGGCATATCTATGGCTACACCTTC. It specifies CASSQEARHIYGYTF.

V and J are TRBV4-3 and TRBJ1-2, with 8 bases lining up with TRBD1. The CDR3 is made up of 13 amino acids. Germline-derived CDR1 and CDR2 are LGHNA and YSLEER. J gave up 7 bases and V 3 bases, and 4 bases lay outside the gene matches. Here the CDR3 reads CASSHGQGGGYTF. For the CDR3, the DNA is TGCGCCAGCAGCCACGGACAGGGAGGTGGCTACACCTTC.

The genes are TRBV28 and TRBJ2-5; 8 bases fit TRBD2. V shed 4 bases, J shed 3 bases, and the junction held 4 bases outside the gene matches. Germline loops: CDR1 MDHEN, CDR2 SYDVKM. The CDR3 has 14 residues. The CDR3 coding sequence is TGTGCCAGCAGTTCTTCACTAGCGGAAGAGACCCAGTACTTC. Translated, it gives CASSSSLAEETQYF.

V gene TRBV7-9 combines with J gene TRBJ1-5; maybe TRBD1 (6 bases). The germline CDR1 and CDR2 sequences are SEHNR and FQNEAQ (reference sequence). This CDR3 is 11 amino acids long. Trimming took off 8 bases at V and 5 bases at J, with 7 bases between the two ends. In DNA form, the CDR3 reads TGTGCCAGCGGGGGCGATCAGCCCCAGCATTTT. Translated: CASGGDQPQHF.

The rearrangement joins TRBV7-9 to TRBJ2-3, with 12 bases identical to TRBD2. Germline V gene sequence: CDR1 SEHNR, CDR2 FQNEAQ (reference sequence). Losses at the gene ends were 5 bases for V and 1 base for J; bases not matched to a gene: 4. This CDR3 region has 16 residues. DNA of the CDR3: TGTGCCAGCAGCCGGACTAGCGGGGCGGGCACAGATACGCAGTATTTT. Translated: CASSRTSGAGTDTQYF.

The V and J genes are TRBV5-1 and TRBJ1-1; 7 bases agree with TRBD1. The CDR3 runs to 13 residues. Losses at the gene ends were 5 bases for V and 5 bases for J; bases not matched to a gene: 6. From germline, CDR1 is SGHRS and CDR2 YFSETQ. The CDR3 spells CASRADRPTEAFF. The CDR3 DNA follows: TGCGCCAGCAGGGCGGACAGGCCGACTGAAGCTTTCTTT. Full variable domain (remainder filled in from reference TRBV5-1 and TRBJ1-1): KAGVTQTPRYLIKTRGQQVTLSCSPISGHRSVSWYQQTPGQGLQFLFEYFSETQRNKGNFPGRFSGRQFSNSRSEMNVSTLELGDSALYLCASRADRPTEAFFGQGTRLTVV.

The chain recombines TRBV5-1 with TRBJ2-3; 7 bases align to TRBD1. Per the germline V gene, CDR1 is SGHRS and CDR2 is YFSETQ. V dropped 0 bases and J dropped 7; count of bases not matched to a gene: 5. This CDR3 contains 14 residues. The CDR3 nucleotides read TGCGCCAGCAGCTTGGGGACAGGCGACTATACGCAGTATTTT. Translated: CASSLGTGDYTQYF.

The CDR3 is CASSSSGGGSSYNEQFF. The CDR3 coding sequence is TGTGCCAGCAGCTCTAGCGGAGGGGGTAGTTCCTACAATGAGCAGTTCTTC. The chain employs TRBV9 and TRBJ2-1; tentatively, D is TRBD2 (7 bases). The CDR3 runs 17 residues. Per the germline V gene, CDR1 is SGDLS and CDR2 is YYNGEE. Trimming cost V 4 bases and J 1 base, with 18 bases left between them.

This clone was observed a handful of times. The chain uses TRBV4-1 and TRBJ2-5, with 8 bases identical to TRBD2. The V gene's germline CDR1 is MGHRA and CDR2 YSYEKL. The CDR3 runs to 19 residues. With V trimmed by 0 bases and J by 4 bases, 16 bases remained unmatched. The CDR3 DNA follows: TGCGCCAGCAGCCAAGAGATTCGGACTAGCCTCTTGAATCTAGAGACCCAGTACTTC. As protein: CASSQEIRTSLLNLETQYF.

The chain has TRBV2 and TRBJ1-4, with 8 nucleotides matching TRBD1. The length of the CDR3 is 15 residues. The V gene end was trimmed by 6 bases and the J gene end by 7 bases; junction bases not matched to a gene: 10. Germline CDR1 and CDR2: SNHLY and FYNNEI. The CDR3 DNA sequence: TGTGCCAGCAGCGGAGACAGGGGTGTAGGTGAAAAACTGTTTTTT. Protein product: CASSGDRGVGEKLFF.

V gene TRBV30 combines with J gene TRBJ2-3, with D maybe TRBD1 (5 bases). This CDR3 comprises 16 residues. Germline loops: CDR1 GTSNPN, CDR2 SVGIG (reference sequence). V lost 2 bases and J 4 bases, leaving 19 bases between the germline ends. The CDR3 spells CAWSPLKGLGPDTQYF. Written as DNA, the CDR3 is TGTGCCTGGAGTCCCCTGAAGGGATTGGGGCCAGATACGCAGTATTTT.

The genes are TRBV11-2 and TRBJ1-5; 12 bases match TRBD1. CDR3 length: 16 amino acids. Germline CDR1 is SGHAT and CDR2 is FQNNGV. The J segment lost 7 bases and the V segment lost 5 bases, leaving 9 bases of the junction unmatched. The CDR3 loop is CASSPSGTGGEQPQHF. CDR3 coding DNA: TGTGCCAGCAGCCCCTCCGGGACAGGGGGCGAGCAGCCCCAGCATTTT.

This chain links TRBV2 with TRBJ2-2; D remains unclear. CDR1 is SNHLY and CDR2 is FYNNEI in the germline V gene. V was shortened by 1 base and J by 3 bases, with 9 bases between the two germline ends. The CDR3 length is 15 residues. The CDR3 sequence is CASSEGEPDTGELFF. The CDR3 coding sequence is TGTGCCAGCAGTGAAGGTGAACCAGACACCGGGGAGCTGTTTTTT.

The CDR3 here is CASSLLGGRTYNSPLHF. The CDR3 coding sequence is TGCGCCAGCAGCTTGTTGGGGGGGAGAACCTATAATTCACCCCTCCACTTT. The J gene is TRBJ1-6, the V gene TRBV5-1, with TRBD1 as a possible D gene (5 bases). The V gene's germline CDR1 is SGHRS and CDR2 YFSETQ. V lost 1 base and J 2 bases, leaving 13 bases between the germline ends. The CDR3 consists of 17 residues.

The CDR3 spells CASSSDTVYEQYF. In DNA, the CDR3 is TGTGCCAGCAGCTCGGACACTGTCTACGAGCAGTACTTC. The rearrangement links TRBV11-2 to TRBJ2-7; possible D gene TRBD1, 5 bases. The CDR3 has 13 residues. The V end was cut by 4 bases, the J end by 3 bases, with 10 bases between. CDR1 and CDR2 from the germline V gene are SGHAT and FQNNGV.

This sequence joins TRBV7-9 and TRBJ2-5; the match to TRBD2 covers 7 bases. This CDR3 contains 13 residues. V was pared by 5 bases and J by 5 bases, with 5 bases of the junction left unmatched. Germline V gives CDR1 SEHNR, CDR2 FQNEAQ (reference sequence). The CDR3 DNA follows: TGTGCCAGCAGCCTCCTGGGGGGGGAGACCCAGTACTTC. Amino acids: CASSLLGGETQYF.

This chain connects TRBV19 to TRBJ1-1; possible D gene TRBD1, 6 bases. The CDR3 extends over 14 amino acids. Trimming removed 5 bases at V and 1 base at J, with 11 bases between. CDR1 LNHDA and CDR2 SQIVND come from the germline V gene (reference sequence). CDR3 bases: TGTGCCAGTAGTGCGGGGGCGCGGAACACTGAAGCTTTCTTT. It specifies CASSAGARNTEAFF.

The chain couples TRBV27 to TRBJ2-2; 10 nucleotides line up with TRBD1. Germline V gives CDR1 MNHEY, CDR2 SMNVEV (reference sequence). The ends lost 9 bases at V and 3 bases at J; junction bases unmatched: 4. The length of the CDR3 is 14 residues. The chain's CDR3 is CASSDRGDTGELFF. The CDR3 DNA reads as TGTGCCAGTTCGGACAGGGGGGACACCGGGGAGCTGTTTTTT.

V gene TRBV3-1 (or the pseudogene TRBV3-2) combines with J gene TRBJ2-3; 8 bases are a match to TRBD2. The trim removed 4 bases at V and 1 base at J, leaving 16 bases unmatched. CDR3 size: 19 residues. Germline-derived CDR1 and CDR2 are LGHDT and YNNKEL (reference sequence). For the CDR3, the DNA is TGTGCCAGCAGCCGGGACCGGGAGGGCCGGTGGTTACGCACAGATACGCAGTATTTT. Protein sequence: CASSRDREGRWLRTDTQYF.

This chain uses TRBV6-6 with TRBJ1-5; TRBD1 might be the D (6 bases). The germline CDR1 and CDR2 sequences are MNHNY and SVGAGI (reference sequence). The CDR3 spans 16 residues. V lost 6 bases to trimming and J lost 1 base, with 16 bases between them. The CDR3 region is CASRLIQGTSNQPQHF. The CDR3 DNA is TGTGCCAGCAGATTAATCCAGGGGACGAGCAATCAGCCCCAGCATTTT.

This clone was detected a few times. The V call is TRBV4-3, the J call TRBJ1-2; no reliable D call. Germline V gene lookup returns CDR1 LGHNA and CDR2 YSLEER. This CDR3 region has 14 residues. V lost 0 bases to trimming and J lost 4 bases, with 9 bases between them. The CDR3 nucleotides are TGCGCCAGCAGCCAAGAGTCGGAGAGCTATGGCTACACCTTC. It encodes CASSQESESYGYTF.

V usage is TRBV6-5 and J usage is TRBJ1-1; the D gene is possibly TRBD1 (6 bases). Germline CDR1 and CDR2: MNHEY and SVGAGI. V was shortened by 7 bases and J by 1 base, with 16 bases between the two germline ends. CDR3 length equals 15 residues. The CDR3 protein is CASIPGGAGNTEAFF. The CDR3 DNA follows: TGTGCCAGCATCCCGGGGGGGGCTGGGAACACTGAAGCTTTCTTT.

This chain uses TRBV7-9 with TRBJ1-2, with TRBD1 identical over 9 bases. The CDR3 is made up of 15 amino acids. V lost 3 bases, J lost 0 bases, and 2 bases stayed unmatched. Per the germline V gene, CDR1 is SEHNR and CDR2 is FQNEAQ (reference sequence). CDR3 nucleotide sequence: TGTGCCAGCAGCTTCGGGGACAGGGCTAACTATGGCTACACCTTC. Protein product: CASSFGDRANYGYTF. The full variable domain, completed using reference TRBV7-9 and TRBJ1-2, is DTGVSQNPRHKITKRGQNVTFRCDPISEHNRLYWYRQTLGQGPEFLTYFQNEAQLEKSRLLSDRFSAERPKGSFSTLEIQRTEQGDSAMYLCASSFGDRANYGYTFGSGTRLTVV.

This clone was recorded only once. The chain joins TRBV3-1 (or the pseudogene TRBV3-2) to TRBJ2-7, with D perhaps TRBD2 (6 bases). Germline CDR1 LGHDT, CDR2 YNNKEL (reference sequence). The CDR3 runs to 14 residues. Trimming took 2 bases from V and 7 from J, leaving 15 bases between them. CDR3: CASSQSPLGREQYF. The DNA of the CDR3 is TGTGCCAGCAGCCAATCCCCTCTAGGGAGGGAGCAGTACTTC.

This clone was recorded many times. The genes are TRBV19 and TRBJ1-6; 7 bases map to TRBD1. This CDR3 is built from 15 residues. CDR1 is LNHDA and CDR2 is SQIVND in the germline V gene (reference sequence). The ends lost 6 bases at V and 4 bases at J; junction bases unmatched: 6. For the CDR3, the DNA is TGTGCCAGTAGGGAGGGACAGCGTTATAATTCACCCCTCCACTTT. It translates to CASREGQRYNSPLHF.

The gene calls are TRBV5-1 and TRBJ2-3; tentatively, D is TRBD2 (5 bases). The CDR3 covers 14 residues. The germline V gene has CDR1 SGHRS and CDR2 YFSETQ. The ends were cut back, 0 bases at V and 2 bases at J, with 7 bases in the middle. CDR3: CASSLVRDTDTQYF. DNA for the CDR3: TGCGCCAGCAGCTTGGTCCGGGACACAGATACGCAGTATTTT.